A single sample is the source of the 21 T cell receptor beta chains below, sequenced in a study of blood T cell repertoires in COVID-19. Generated by immunoSEQ multiplex PCR, the TCRdb table keeps only in-frame clones and is missing some. The data show tens of thousands of clones, about four fifths seen once. The sequenced material came from peripheral blood. These receptors were obtained from a human donor in a cohort sampled during active COVID-19.

V gene TRBV5-4 combines with J gene TRBJ2-3, with 15 bases matching TRBD2. CDR1 and CDR2 (germline): SGHNT, YYREEE (reference sequence). The V segment lost 3 bases and the J segment 5 bases; nucleotides outside the gene matches: 4. The CDR3 contains 16 residues. In DNA form, the CDR3 reads TGTGCCAGCAGCTGGGGACTAGCGGGGGGTGGAGATACGCAGTATTTT. This translates into CASSWGLAGGGDTQYF.

This chain joins TRBV2 and TRBJ1-2; TRBD1 matches at 7 bases. The CDR3 consists of 14 residues. V trimming: 7 bases; J trimming: 5 bases; junction bases outside the gene matches: 10. In germline, CDR1 is SNHLY, CDR2 FYNNEI. This CDR3 is CASTLGQSKYGYTF. As DNA, the CDR3 is TGTGCCAGCACTCTGGGACAGTCAAAGTATGGCTACACCTTC.

The rearrangement uses TRBV5-5 and TRBJ1-5, with D possibly being TRBD1 (5 bases). The CDR3 consists of 15 residues. Germline lookup yields CDR1 SGHKS and CDR2 YYEKEE (reference sequence). Trimming pared 2 bases from V and 0 bases from J, leaving 9 bases between. The CDR3 is CASSFGGDSNQPQHF. The CDR3 bases are TGTGCCAGCAGCTTCGGGGGGGATAGCAATCAGCCCCAGCATTTT.

The rearrangement joins TRBV2 to TRBJ1-2; 7 bases match TRBD1. Losses at the gene ends were 4 bases for V and 10 bases for J; bases not matched to a gene: 12. CDR1 SNHLY and CDR2 FYNNEI come from the germline V gene. This CDR3 spans 14 amino acids. The CDR3 coding sequence is TGTGCCAGCAGTGGAAGCCTGACAGGGTTGGACTACACCTTC. Translated: CASSGSLTGLDYTF.

The chain is built from TRBV28 and TRBJ2-6; 8 positions agree with TRBD2. The germline CDR1 and CDR2 sequences are MDHEN and SYDVKM. The CDR3 runs to 17 residues. V was pared by 7 bases and J by 4 bases, with 12 bases of the junction left unmatched. The CDR3 loop is CASTGGASAFGANVLTF. CDR3 coding DNA: TGTGCCAGCACGGGGGGGGCGAGTGCCTTCGGGGCCAACGTCCTGACTTTC.

As DNA, the CDR3 is TGTGCCAGCAGTGCATCCACCGGGACAGGGAGCTATGAGCAGTTCTTC. Amino acids: CASSASTGTGSYEQFF. V gene TRBV6-1 combines with J gene TRBJ2-1, with TRBD1 identical over 9 bases. The CDR3 is 16 amino acids. Germline V gene sequence: CDR1 MNHNS, CDR2 SASEGT. After removal of 4 bases from V and 8 bases from J, the junction contained 12 bases not matched to a gene.

The CDR3 loop reads CASSWTGQETQYF. The CDR3 DNA is TGTGCCAGCAGTTGGACAGGGCAAGAGACCCAGTACTTC. This rearrangement joins TRBV12-3 or TRBV12-4 to TRBJ2-5; TRBD1 aligns across 8 bases. CDR3 length equals 13 residues. J was trimmed by 2 bases and V by 4 bases; bases with no gene match: 0.

The rearrangement links TRBV30 to TRBJ1-3; perhaps TRBD1 as D (5 bases). This CDR3 is 13 amino acids long. CDR1 and CDR2 from the germline V gene are GTSNPN and SVGIG (reference sequence). Trimming stripped 2 bases from V and 0 bases from J, with 5 bases between. CDR3 nucleotides: TGTGCCTGGAGTACAGGCTCTGGAAACACCATATATTTT. It yields the protein CAWSTGSGNTIYF.

J is TRBJ2-1 and V is TRBV28, with D perhaps matching TRBD2 (7 bases). Germline V gene data show CDR1 as MDHEN and CDR2 as SYDVKM. The CDR3 consists of 16 residues. V gave up 4 bases and J gave up 3 bases, with 16 bases separating them. The CDR3 protein is CASSSGGGVGYNEQFF. Here the CDR3 DNA reads TGTGCCAGCAGTTCTGGGGGGGGCGTGGGCTACAATGAGCAGTTCTTC.

The V and J genes are TRBV25-1 and TRBJ1-1, with TRBD1 matching 9 bases. The V segment lost 8 bases and the J segment 4 bases; nucleotides outside the gene matches: 5. The CDR3 has 13 amino acids. Germline V lookup: CDR1 MGHDK, CDR2 SYGVNS. The CDR3 is CASSLQGATEAFF. DNA for the CDR3: TGTGCCAGCTCTCTACAGGGGGCCACTGAAGCTTTCTTT.

The rearrangement uses TRBV5-5 and TRBJ1-2; D not resolved. Looked up from germline, CDR1 is SGHKS and CDR2 is YYEKEE (reference sequence). Trimming removed 1 base at V and 8 bases at J, with 18 bases between. CDR3 size: 15 residues. The CDR3 sequence is CASSLNPGSQLGYTF. CDR3 sequence (DNA): TGTGCCAGCAGCTTGAACCCAGGCTCACAGTTGGGCTACACCTTC.

This chain joins TRBV5-8 and TRBJ1-1, with TRBD1 matching over 7 bases. Trimming cost V 7 bases and J 1 base; bases outside gene matches: 4. The CDR3 has 13 amino acids. The germline V gene encodes CDR1 SGHTS and CDR2 YDEGEE. The CDR3 region has the DNA TGTGCCAGCCAGGGACAGTCGAACACTGAAGCTTTCTTT. Translating it yields CASQGQSNTEAFF.

The chain combines TRBV4-2 with TRBJ1-2, with TRBD1 matching 7 bases. CDR3 length: 16 amino acids. Unmatched junction bases numbered 10, after V lost 2 bases and J lost 4 bases. Germline loops: CDR1 LGHNA, CDR2 YNFKEQ. CDR3 nucleotide sequence: TGTGCCAGCAGCCAACCCAACCAGGGGGGAGCCTATGGCTACACCTTC. This codes for CASSQPNQGGAYGYTF.

The chain couples TRBV28 to TRBJ1-2, with 9 bases matching TRBD1. The trim removed 8 bases at V and 4 bases at J, leaving 5 bases unmatched. The CDR3 runs to 13 residues. The germline gives CDR1 MDHEN, CDR2 SYDVKM. This chain's CDR3 is CASRGQGSYGYTF. The CDR3, as DNA: TGTGCCAGCCGGGGACAGGGAAGCTATGGCTACACCTTC.

This chain uses TRBV6-5 with TRBJ2-3, with 7 positions matching TRBD1. CDR3 size: 16 residues. The V gene end was trimmed by 4 bases and the J gene end by 2 bases; junction bases not matched to a gene: 9. Per germline, CDR1 MNHEY and CDR2 SVGAGI. In nucleotides, the CDR3 is TGTGCCAGCAGTTCTGACAGGGTCTGGAACACAGATACGCAGTATTTT. It is translated as CASSSDRVWNTDTQYF.

The chain couples TRBV2 to TRBJ2-7; D perhaps matches TRBD1 (6 bases). Germline V lookup: CDR1 SNHLY, CDR2 FYNNEI. The CDR3 extends over 12 amino acids. Trimming took off 7 bases at V and 6 bases at J, with 13 bases between the two ends. This CDR3 reads CASKVDSPEQYF. The CDR3 nucleotides are TGTGCCAGCAAGGTGGACAGTCCCGAGCAGTACTTC.

The chain is built from TRBV27 and TRBJ1-2; TRBD1 might be the D (6 bases). The length of the CDR3 is 14 residues. Trimming cost V 6 bases and J 0 bases, with 11 bases left between them. Looked up from germline, CDR1 is MNHEY and CDR2 is SMNVEV (reference sequence). CDR3 amino acids: CASRTGTPNYGYTF. In nucleotides, the CDR3 is TGTGCCAGCAGAACCGGGACACCTAACTATGGCTACACCTTC.

The CDR3 reads CASSLRTGELFF. CDR3 sequence (DNA): TGTGCCAGCAGCTTACGCACCGGGGAGCTGTTTTTT. The chain has TRBV11-3 and TRBJ2-2, with no clear D. The CDR3 consists of 12 residues. V was shortened by 2 bases and J by 4 bases, with 2 bases between the two germline ends. Germline CDR1 and CDR2: SGHNT and YENEEA.

This chain links TRBV9 with TRBJ2-1; unclear D gene. Germline CDR1 reads SGDLS; CDR2 reads YYNGEE. CDR3 length equals 18 residues. Deletions cut 0 bases from V and 10 bases from J, with 26 bases between. CDR3 DNA sequence: TGTGCCAGCAGCGTAGGGTATATGTCCGTTGGGCCCGGTTCGGAGCAGTTCTTC. It codes for CASSVGYMSVGPGSEQFF.

The rearrangement links TRBV6-2 or TRBV6-3 to TRBJ2-7; D is unresolved. This CDR3 spans 14 amino acids. Trimming stripped 2 bases from V and 2 bases from J, with 10 bases between. Germline V gives CDR1 MNHEY, CDR2 SVGEGT. The chain's CDR3 is CASSYVGITYEQYF. DNA for the CDR3: TGTGCCAGCAGTTACGTCGGTATAACCTACGAGCAGTACTTC.

The chain links TRBV10-3 to TRBJ2-1; a weak D match, TRBD1 (5 bases). The germline gives CDR1 ENHRY, CDR2 SYGVKD. The V gene lost 8 bases and the J gene lost 1 base, with 15 bases spanning the gap. This CDR3 is built from 15 residues. The CDR3 DNA is TGTGCCATCCTCGACCCCCGGACATCCTACAATGAGCAGTTCTTC. It translates to CAILDPRTSYNEQFF.